This T cell receptor (beta chain) was profiled in a study of Ad26.COV2.S vaccination and SARS-CoV-2 variants. Looking at the study overall: Each vaccinee took Ad26.COV2.S intramuscularly, once or twice 56 days apart.

Generated by immunoSEQ multiplex PCR, the TCRdb table keeps only in-frame clones and is missing some. The repertoire holds about 390,000 clones, with approximately 86% as singletons. The germline V gene encodes CDR1 SQVTM and CDR2 ANQGSEA. This CDR3 region has 15 residues. Unmatched junction bases numbered 11, after V lost 4 bases and J lost 3 bases. Notes on the study in general: Post-vaccination spike-specific CD8+ and CD4+ T cell responses reportedly had substantial breadth. Measurement of non-spike TCR breadth gave similar results in vaccine and placebo recipients. Vaccinees showed greater spike-specific TCR breadth than placebo recipients.

Treatment of the sample: around 19 received Ad26.COV2.S at low or high dose, single or two shots; roughly 5 received placebo; per-sample allocation not given. Specimen acquisition occurred on day 63 following the initial vaccine or placebo injection. Note on this clone: Its antigen remains unknown.

The specimen comprised peripheral blood, sampled in a trial of Ad26.COV2.S vaccine versus placebo. V and J are TRBV29-1 and TRBJ2-7, with 8 bases lining up with TRBD2. The receptor was derived from a person aged 18-60 years who received the Ad26.COV2.S COVID-19 vaccine or a placebo. CDR3 in DNA: TGCAGCGTTGCTGGCGCGGGGGGAATGGGCTACGAGCAGTACTTC. Residues: CSVAGAGGMGYEQYF.